A single sample gave rise to the 26 T cell receptor beta chains below, sequenced in a study of cytomegalovirus exposure and HLA in healthy donors. Use of 60 Vbeta and 13 Jbeta primers characterized the PCR. Produced via immunoSEQ multiplex PCR; TCRdb's table is partial and in-frame only. This table holds about 50,000 clones. The sample consisted of PBMCs. Receptors were obtained from a woman younger than 35 in good health and CMV-seronegative.

The chain is built from TRBV7-9 and TRBJ2-3; TRBD2 aligns across 8 bases. The trim removed 5 bases at V and 2 bases at J, leaving 6 bases unmatched. From germline, CDR1 is SEHNR and CDR2 FQNEAQ (reference sequence). This CDR3 is built from 15 residues. The CDR3 loop reads CASSPSGSATDTQYF. In nucleotides, the CDR3 is TGTGCCAGCAGCCCAAGCGGGAGCGCCACAGATACGCAGTATTTT.

CDR3 sequence: CASSLTGLGYTF. The CDR3 nucleotides read TGTGCCAGCTCACTCACAGGGTTAGGCTACACCTTC. V usage is TRBV18 and J usage is TRBJ1-2; weak D call: TRBD1 (6 bases). Trimming removed 4 bases at V and 8 bases at J, with 11 bases between. Germline V CDR1 and CDR2: KGHSH, LQKENI. CDR3 length: 12 amino acids.

The CDR3 coding sequence is TGTGCCAGCAGGCGAATTTCGGGACTGGGGGGCGAGCAGTACTTC. It translates to CASRRISGLGGEQYF. The chain couples TRBV5-6 to TRBJ2-7; D may be TRBD2 (6 bases). The CDR3 has 15 residues. The germline V and J ends were trimmed by 5 bases and 6 bases, with 21 bases remaining between them. The germline V gene encodes CDR1 SGHDT and CDR2 YYEEEE.

The chain links TRBV5-1 to TRBJ2-7, with a tentative D call TRBD2 (6 bases). V was cut by 2 bases and J by 2 bases, with 8 bases left in between. The germline CDR1 and CDR2 sequences are SGHRS and YFSETQ. The CDR3 extends over 13 amino acids. The DNA for the CDR3 is TGCGCCAGCAGCTTCGCGGGAACCTACGAGCAGTACTTC. It codes for CASSFAGTYEQYF.

V gene TRBV13 combines with J gene TRBJ2-7; the D gene is possibly TRBD1 (6 bases). CDR1 is PRHDT and CDR2 is FYEKMQ in the germline V gene (reference sequence). There are 13 residues in the CDR3. Trimming took off 5 bases at V and 6 bases at J, with 14 bases between the two ends. CDR3 amino acids: CASSLARDTEQYF. The CDR3 bases are TGTGCCAGCAGCCTGGCAAGGGACACCGAGCAGTACTTC.

V usage is TRBV28 and J usage is TRBJ1-5, with D hard to call. The CDR3 is made up of 12 amino acids. CDR1 MDHEN and CDR2 SYDVKM come from the germline V gene. The V end lost 5 bases, the J end lost 8 bases, and 10 bases lay between the germline ends. CDR3 in amino acids: CASSPRGKPQHF. CDR3 sequence (DNA): TGTGCCAGCAGTCCCCGAGGGAAGCCCCAGCATTTT.

The chain joins TRBV27 to TRBJ1-1, with D possibly TRBD1 on 5 matching bases. V lost 5 bases to trimming and J lost 3 bases, with 16 bases between them. Germline V gene lookup returns CDR1 MNHEY and CDR2 SMNVEV (reference sequence). CDR3 length equals 15 residues. The CDR3, as DNA: TGTGCCAGCAGTCCATATGGGGCGGGGGACACTGAAGCTTTCTTT. Translated, it gives CASSPYGAGDTEAFF.

The J gene is TRBJ2-1, the V gene TRBV5-1; 10 positions agree with TRBD2. V shed 6 bases and J 0 bases; nucleotides not matched to a gene: 9. Germline V gene sequence: CDR1 SGHRS, CDR2 YFSETQ. The CDR3 is 17 residues long. CDR3 sequence: CASTGAGGPSSYNEQFF. The CDR3 DNA reads TGCGCCAGCACCGGAGCGGGGGGGCCGAGCTCCTACAATGAGCAGTTCTTC.

V and J are TRBV7-9 and TRBJ2-1; tentative D call: TRBD2 (5 bases). The CDR3 spans 13 residues. Trimming took off 11 bases at V and 0 bases at J, with 11 bases between the two ends. The germline V gene encodes CDR1 SEHNR and CDR2 FQNEAQ (reference sequence). CDR3 nucleotide sequence: TGTGCCTGCGGGCAACCCTCCTACAATGAGCAGTTCTTC. The encoded protein is CACGQPSYNEQFF.

V and J are TRBV28 and TRBJ2-1, with TRBD2 identical over 7 bases. This CDR3 has 12 amino acids. With V trimmed by 2 bases and J by 9 bases, 1 base remained unmatched. Germline-derived CDR1 and CDR2 are MDHEN and SYDVKM. This CDR3 reads CASSLAGAEQFF. CDR3 DNA sequence: TGTGCCAGCAGTTTAGCGGGAGCTGAGCAGTTCTTC. The full variable domain, in which reference TRBV28 and TRBJ2-1 provide the parts outside the CDR3, is DVKVTQSSRYLVKRTGEKVFLECVQDMDHENMFWYRQDPGLGLRLIYFSYDVKMKEKGDIPEGYSVSREKKERFSLILESASTNQTSMYLCASSLAGAEQFFGPGTRLTVL.

On this clone: The germline gene is not matched at one end of the junction; a read error may be the cause. The V call is TRBV4-1, the J call TRBJ2-3, with D possibly matching TRBD2 (6 bases). This CDR3 spans 18 amino acids. Per germline, CDR1 MGHRA and CDR2 YSYEKL. The CDR3 reads CASSQSERAPFSTDKQYF. In DNA, the CDR3 is TGCGCCAGCAGCCAATCTGAGCGGGCCCCCTTTAGCACAGATAAGCAGTATTTT.

The CDR3: CASSQEGAAPYGYTF. The CDR3 coding sequence is TGCGCCAGCAGCCAAGAAGGGGCAGCACCCTATGGCTACACCTTC. The chain is built from TRBV4-1 and TRBJ1-2, with D possibly being TRBD1 (5 bases). The CDR3 is 15 amino acids. Germline V gene sequence: CDR1 MGHRA, CDR2 YSYEKL. V lost 0 bases to trimming and J lost 4 bases, with 12 bases between them.

V gene TRBV28 combines with J gene TRBJ1-2; TRBD1 matches 7 bases. Germline V gene data show CDR1 as MDHEN and CDR2 as SYDVKM. V lost 3 bases to trimming and J lost 4 bases; unmatched junction nucleotides: 8. This CDR3 has 15 amino acids. The CDR3 coding sequence is TGTGCCAGCAGTTTTCCGGGACAGCAAACCTATGGCTACACCTTC. This encodes CASSFPGQQTYGYTF.

The J gene is TRBJ2-7, the V gene TRBV11-2; no firm D call. Germline V gene lookup returns CDR1 SGHAT and CDR2 FQNNGV. V lost 0 bases and J 7 bases, leaving 4 bases between the germline ends. The CDR3 is made up of 11 amino acids. For the CDR3, the DNA is TGTGCCAGCAGCTTAGAGAGGGAGCAGTACTTC. It codes for CASSLEREQYF.

The V call is TRBV5-6, the J call TRBJ2-5, with 9 nucleotides matching TRBD1. The assigned J gene may be wrong: the sequence end matches TRBJ2-7 better. CDR3 length: 15 residues. Germline CDR1 SGHDT, CDR2 YYEEEE. CDR3 protein: CASSLAGDRVSEQYF. DNA for the CDR3: TGTGCCAGCAGCTTGGCCGGGGACAGGGTTAGCGAGCAGTACTTC.

The V gene is TRBV10-3, the J gene TRBJ1-5; D is possibly TRBD1 (5 bases). Trimming shortened V by 3 bases and J by 5 bases, and 8 bases separated the two germline ends. CDR1 ENHRY and CDR2 SYGVKD come from the germline V gene. The CDR3 loop spans 13 amino acids. CDR3 nucleotide sequence: TGTGCCATCAGTGAAGGCAGGGATCAGCCCCAGCATTTT. Amino acid sequence: CAISEGRDQPQHF.

The chain links TRBV9 to TRBJ1-3; 9 bases are shared with TRBD1. Germline loops: CDR1 SGDLS, CDR2 YYNGEE. J gave up 7 bases and V 2 bases, and 10 bases lay outside the gene matches. This CDR3 is 16 amino acids long. The CDR3 reads CASSVRGTGIANTIYF. The CDR3 coding sequence is TGTGCCAGCAGCGTCCGGGGGACAGGGATTGCGAACACCATATATTTT.

This chain connects TRBV18 to TRBJ2-1; 7 bases are shared with TRBD2. The V gene end was trimmed by 6 bases and the J gene end by 7 bases; junction bases not matched to a gene: 15. This CDR3 region has 16 residues. Germline CDR1 reads KGHSH; CDR2 reads LQKENI. The CDR3 nucleotides read TGTGCCAGCTCCTCGCCGGGGAGGGAAATCAGGAATGAGCAGTTCTTC. It yields the protein CASSSPGREIRNEQFF.

CDR3 nucleotides: TGTGCCAGCAGTATAGGACTAGCGGGAGGAACTGCTTACAATGAGCAGTTCTTC. Protein sequence: CASSIGLAGGTAYNEQFF. This chain links TRBV25-1 with TRBJ2-1; the match to TRBD2 covers 14 bases. V was pared by 5 bases and J by 4 bases, with 10 bases of the junction left unmatched. Germline CDR1 reads MGHDK; CDR2 reads SYGVNS. The CDR3 runs 18 residues.

J is TRBJ1-6 and V is TRBV7-6; D gene ambiguous. The CDR3 has 15 residues. Germline CDR1 SGHVS, CDR2 FNYEAQ. The V gene lost 3 bases and the J gene lost 7 bases, with 13 bases spanning the gap. For the CDR3, the DNA is TGTGCCAGCAGCTTTACCCTAGATTACAATTCACCCCTCCACTTT. This translates into CASSFTLDYNSPLHF.

V gene TRBV7-2 combines with J gene TRBJ1-2, with D hard to call. CDR1 is SGHTA, CDR2 FQGNSA, per germline. The CDR3 is 12 residues long. Trimming took 3 bases from V and 5 from J, leaving 7 bases between them. CDR3 coding DNA: TGTGCCAGCAGCTTTCAGTCTTATGGCTACACCTTC. Protein sequence: CASSFQSYGYTF.

V is TRBV18 and J is TRBJ1-2; 8 bases map to TRBD1. Germline values: CDR1 KGHSH, CDR2 LQKENI. CDR3 length: 16 amino acids. V shed 6 bases and J 4 bases; nucleotides not matched to a gene: 13. CDR3 protein: CASSPDQTGGSYGYTF. DNA for the CDR3: TGTGCCAGCTCTCCGGACCAAACAGGGGGGTCCTATGGCTACACCTTC.

This sequence joins TRBV11-2 and TRBJ1-4; 7 bases fit TRBD1. This CDR3 is 15 amino acids long. V lost 4 bases and J lost 5; bases outside the gene matches: 7. Looked up from germline, CDR1 is SGHAT and CDR2 is FQNNGV. CDR3 sequence (DNA): TGTGCCAGCAGCTCCCCCGGGACAGCCAATGAAAAACTGTTTTTT. Its translation: CASSSPGTANEKLFF.

J is TRBJ1-1 and V is TRBV9, with unresolved D. Trimming took 4 bases from V and 1 from J, leaving 14 bases between them. CDR3 length equals 15 residues. CDR1 is SGDLS, CDR2 YYNGEE, per germline. The CDR3 loop reads CASSPRGAPNTEAFF. The CDR3 region has the DNA TGTGCCAGCAGCCCCCGCGGAGCACCGAACACTGAAGCTTTCTTT.

The chain uses TRBV5-1 and TRBJ2-5, with 8 bases fitting TRBD2. V lost 6 bases and J lost 4; bases outside the gene matches: 11. CDR1 is SGHRS, CDR2 YFSETQ, per germline. The CDR3 length is 15 residues. CDR3 in amino acids: CASTSNGLAGETQYF. DNA for the CDR3: TGCGCCAGCACATCCAACGGACTAGCAGGAGAGACCCAGTACTTC.

This chain links TRBV28 with TRBJ1-6; 7 nucleotides line up with TRBD1. The CDR3 runs to 15 residues. The V gene's germline CDR1 is MDHEN and CDR2 SYDVKM. V dropped 1 base and J dropped 7; count of bases not matched to a gene: 4. DNA of the CDR3: TGTGCCAGCAGTTTATTAGACAGGGTGAATTCACCCCTCCACTTT. It codes for CASSLLDRVNSPLHF. The entire variable domain, with the rest obtained from reference TRBV28 and TRBJ1-6, is as follows: DVKVTQSSRYLVKRTGEKVFLECVQDMDHENMFWYRQDPGLGLRLIYFSYDVKMKEKGDIPEGYSVSREKKERFSLILESASTNQTSMYLCASSLLDRVNSPLHFGNGTRLTVT.